This TCR beta chain was recovered during a study of cytomegalovirus exposure and HLA in healthy donors (dated by TCRdb to the late 2010s). Background on the whole study: An earlier analysis of fewer than 750 of the donors reported 250 to 300 Gb of sequence data and 117 million unique TCR beta sequences obtained from approximately 180 million T cells. The later analysis used no new phenotypic data to find candidate immune exposures, relying instead on TCR beta sequences and their occurrence across donors. Roughly 5 DR-DQ haplotypes were handled as single units for association and clustering, since linkage in the cohort was strong. In a later analysis, previously published TCR beta repertoires from about 670 donors were re-analyzed and high-resolution HLA genotyping was added so that TCR occurrence patterns could be studied. Along with the approximately 650-subject first cohort, a separate validation cohort of more than 90 different subjects was used. Typing coverage varied by locus: roughly 629-630 donors for A, B, C, DRB1 and DQB1; roughly 520 for DQA1; more than 600 for DPA1; roughly 450 for DPB1. Donor age, sex, ethnicity and CMV serostatus were collected together with the repertoire data. An earlier analysis of approximately 500 of the donors applied high-throughput TCR beta sequencing to assess whether each TCR beta V gene segment acted as functional or pseudogenic. An early release covering approximately 600 HLA-typed donors comprised roughly 300 gigabases of sequencing data and roughly 85 million unique TCR sequences. The study was designed to test whether signatures of past pathogen exposure could be identified by cataloging public T cell receptors. To predict cytomegalovirus infection status, the study brought together high-throughput TCR immunosequencing, statistical association of individual TCRs with disease status, and machine learning. All discovery cohort repertoires had been generated on a single sequencing platform. Of the roughly 410 genotyped donors, 65% to 90% were placed in the genetic ancestry cluster associated with self-reported Caucasian donors. Across approximately 400 genotyped donors of the cohort, an average of roughly 250,000 unique TCR beta nucleotide sequences per donor were sequenced, and roughly 20% of those sequences were non-productive. The study profiled the T cell repertoires of 666 subjects by immunosequencing and related them to cytomegalovirus serostatus. Both class I and class II loci were covered by HLA typing, at four-digit resolution. Genome-wide SNP genotypes for about 65% of the 666 donors were used in a later genetic analysis, which treated that subset as a discovery cohort. Points the paper makes about the study in general: A few of the identified cytomegalovirus-associated TCR beta chains were confirmed in vitro to be specific for cytomegalovirus antigens. A total of about 180 TCR beta chains were listed by the study as associated with cytomegalovirus. A cluster of highly shared sequence variants was judged likely to be a technical artifact of the sequencing pipeline. Because some donors lacked HLA typing at each locus, the association tests relied only on the typed subset. In this cohort, only TCR beta chains were sequenced, and detectable features were limited by the absence of alpha or paired-chain data. Correlated functional status among segregating V segments might be attributable to linkage disequilibrium, but an unknown experimental factor could not be ruled out. In a later analysis, TCR association rates were found to vary across HLA loci, with the most associated TCRs seen for DRB1 alleles and the fewest for HLA-C alleles. Presence/absence analyses assumed roughly uniform sequencing depth across donors, an assumption that may not hold. Broadly in line with IMGT annotations, most TCR beta V segments showed up in productive rearrangements about 87% or about 30% of the time in an earlier analysis of 587 of the donors. A later analysis associated 15,000 to 20,000 TCR beta sequences with specific HLA alleles at a false discovery rate of 0.05. The authors suggested that the approach could potentially be generalized to other disease states and immunological phenotypes. V-gene and J-gene trimming of TCR beta chains was associated with a missense DCLRE1C variant in a later genetic analysis, and the association was replicated in an independent cohort. A further reported finding was that TCR beta sequences accurately predicted the HLA-A and HLA-B alleles for most subjects in the first cohort. When HLA alleles, especially DR and DQ, strongly co-occurred, TCR associations were difficult to assign to individual alleles. Across donors, most TCR sequences were observed very rarely, whereas some public TCRs were present in many individuals. A later analysis reported that several top co-occurrence clusters appeared linked to parvovirus B19, influenza, CMV and Epstein-Barr virus. Because counts were too low, roughly 18 rarely observed V segments, including chromosome 9 orphons, were left out of the earlier analysis of 500 to 750 of the donors. In a later analysis, most CMV-associated TCR beta chains were found to appear HLA-restricted, with HLA associations seemingly driven largely by CMV exposure. Some IMGT-functional V segments, including TRBV6-2 and TRBV6-3, could not be told apart with the 87-base-pair reads, so those segments were excluded. For the cohort, immune exposure information was limited to CMV serostatus. In both the original and validation cohorts, the classifier was reported to diagnose cytomegalovirus status with high specificity and sensitivity. A later genetic analysis reported fewer N-insertions in productive TCRs among donors in an Asian-associated ancestry cluster than the roughly 700-donor mean. Compared with equally common non-associated chains, HLA-associated TCR beta chains in a later analysis were more clonally expanded and had lower generation probabilities.

In the germline V gene (reference sequence), CDR1 corresponds to SGHNT and CDR2 to YYREEE. The cysteine opens and the phenylalanine closes a CDR3 of 16 amino acids. Just the 48-base CDR3 DNA is kept, in frame starting at base 1. V and J are truncated by 0 bases and 4 bases respectively, leaving an intervening sequence of 13 bases. The method was the immunoSEQ multiplex PCR assay. A mixture of 60 forward primers for TCR Vbeta segments and 13 reverse primers for TCR Jbeta segments was used in the multiplex PCR. The CDR3 region of rearranged TCR beta genes was amplified from genomic DNA with a multiplex PCR assay. Amplified TCR beta libraries were sequenced as 87-base-pair reads on the Illumina HiSeq System. The published analysis was carried out like this. In a later analysis, tens of millions of unique TCR beta chains were counted across the 500 to 850 repertoires, and around 10 million of these chains were shared by at least two donors. Raw reads were error-corrected and collapsed into unique sequences by a nearest-neighbor algorithm in which closely related sequences were merged to remove PCR and sequencing errors. Alignment of CDR3 sequences to IMGT reference sequences was used to assign V, D and J gene segments. Each retained sequence needed at least a six-nucleotide match to both a V gene segment and a J gene segment. A rearrangement was called productive if the CDR3 had no stop codons and remained in frame with V and J, and every other rearrangement was called non-productive. Following IMGT convention, CDR3 was defined as the stretch from the second conserved V-encoded cysteine up to the conserved J-encoded phenylalanine. In an earlier analysis of approximately 590 of the donors, sequences lacking an unambiguous match to a single V gene segment were excluded. In an earlier analysis of 587 of the donors, V segments were called functional above 56.7% productive rearrangements and were called segregating when the between-donor standard deviation exceeded 5%. A statistical classification framework was developed to diagnose cytomegalovirus status using the catalog of TCR beta chain sequences. A later analysis assigned V and J genes by comparing TCR nucleotide sequences with IMGT/GENE-DB human TR gene sequences. A later analysis assigned CDR3 sequences and most-parsimonious VDJ recombination scenarios with the TCRdist pipeline. In a later analysis, every TCR beta chain was defined by the combination of its CDR3 amino acid sequence and its V-gene family, and reads without a unique V-gene family were dropped. In a later analysis, around 650 highly shared, low-generation-probability nucleotide sequences were removed to address suspected cross-contamination and a sequencing artifact. In a later analysis, a clonal expansion index was calculated for each public chain from normalized within-repertoire ranks of inferred template counts. In a later analysis, generation probabilities were computed using a VDJ recombination model fitted to out-of-frame rearrangements, and the results were checked against IGoR. Hypergeometric tests were used in a later analysis to score TCR-TCR, TCR-HLA and TCR-CMV co-occurrence, with a repertoire-size bias correction applied to the TCR pairs. In a later analysis, false discovery rates were estimated by permuting HLA or CMV assignments 20 times. In a later analysis, co-occurring TCRs were grouped using DBSCAN, and TCRdist sequence similarity was added for clustering within HLA-allele-positive subsets. For co-occurrence clustering, repertoires with fewer than 30,000 or more than 120,000 public chains were excluded, along with 5 or 6 repertoires with anomalous nucleotide sharing. In TCRdb, the immuneACCESS table is reduced to in-frame sequences with V and J assigned. These tables do not hold every clone; where another copy was compared, an unresolved V gene accounts for under half, and the others remain unexplained. From that table come the V and J calls and clone size; the DNA was used to work out D and trimming. Present in this sample are some 130,000 clones, approximately 80% of which were seen just once. The top ten clones comprise 4.2% of the sample.

For this clone: Its target antigen remains unknown. Qualities for individual bases were not recorded, and no much larger clone is one base off.

The cohort comprised 666 healthy bone marrow donors. At the time of sampling, every cohort member was nominally healthy, though immune exposures that went unrecorded were likely present. The donor was CMV seropositive and was included in the group of almost 300 seropositive cohort members. Every donor gave a peripheral blood sample, and the peripheral blood mononuclear cells from that sample were used for TCR beta sequencing. Genomic DNA extraction from the blood cell samples was performed with the Qiagen DNeasy Blood Extraction Kit. The specimen sequenced was PBMCs. The sequence derives from a male donor in good health and CMV-seropositive. In this chain, TRBV5-4 is recombined with TRBJ2-2; possibly the D gene is TRBD2, per 6 matching bases. The CDR3 protein is CASSLARTTGTGELFF. The sequenced DNA: TGTGCCAGCAGCTTGGCCCGGACTACGGGCACCGGGGAGCTGTTTTTT.